These 8 T cell receptor beta chains were sequenced from one sample in a study of T cell clones after liver transplantation. Clones were sequenced by immunoSEQ multiplex PCR, and TCRdb holds only the in-frame ones, with some missing. Counted here are tens of thousands of clones, 75% to 90% occurring once; the ten biggest clones make up 2.8%. Here the sequenced sample was CD4+ T cells from blood, taken at the 22-month timepoint. These TCRs come from a human patient who received a liver transplant. Some T cells may originate from the graft donor.

CDR3 residues: CASSLSSTQYTDTQYF. In nucleotides, the CDR3 is TGTGCCAGCAGCTTAAGTTCCACCCAGTACACAGATACGCAGTATTTT. V and J are TRBV7-2 and TRBJ2-3; D unresolved. The CDR3 consists of 16 residues. Per germline, CDR1 SGHTA and CDR2 FQGNSA. The V end was cut by 2 bases, the J end by 2 bases, with 14 bases between.

V gene TRBV7-7 combines with J gene TRBJ2-1; D perhaps matches TRBD2 (6 bases). The germline gives CDR1 SSHAT, CDR2 FNYEAQ (reference sequence). The V gene lost 0 bases and the J gene lost 2 bases, with 8 bases spanning the gap. The CDR3 runs to 15 residues. CDR3 nucleotide sequence: TGTGCCAGCAGCTTAGCGGGGGGAGCCTACAATGAGCAGTTCTTC. Its translation is CASSLAGGAYNEQFF.

This clone was picked up one time. The chain has TRBV5-1 and TRBJ2-1, with TRBD2 identical over 7 bases. Germline trimming cut 2 bases from V and 1 base from J; bases unmatched to any gene: 3. The CDR3 runs 15 residues. Germline V CDR1 and CDR2: SGHRS, YFSETQ. The CDR3 loop reads CASSLGGGSYNEQFF. The CDR3 DNA sequence: TGCGCCAGCAGCTTAGGCGGGGGATCCTACAATGAGCAGTTCTTC.

The chain uses TRBV7-9 and TRBJ2-7; perhaps TRBD1 as D (6 bases). The germline V and J ends were trimmed by 4 bases and 2 bases, with 12 bases remaining between them. CDR1 is SEHNR and CDR2 is FQNEAQ in the germline V gene (reference sequence). This CDR3 contains 14 residues. CDR3 bases: TGTGCCAGCAGCTACCCCGGGACACCCTACGAGCAGTACTTC. Translation gives CASSYPGTPYEQYF.

This clone was found a few times. The chain employs TRBV21-1 and TRBJ2-7; the D call in the table, TRBD1, was not verified against the DNA. TRBV21-1 is described as a pseudogene. CDR3 length: 17 amino acids. CDR3 in amino acids: CASTKSFHRDSSYEQYF. The DNA for the CDR3 is TGTGCCAGCACCAAGAGTTTTCACCGGGACAGCTCCTACGAGCAGTACTTC.

This clone was counted at least ten times. The genes are TRBV19 and TRBJ1-5; no firm D call. This CDR3 contains 14 residues. The germline gives CDR1 LNHDA, CDR2 SQIVND (reference sequence). Trimming cost V 6 bases and J 1 base, with 10 bases left between them. In nucleotides, the CDR3 is TGTGCCAGTAGATACTCCGGCAGCAATCAGCCCCAGCATTTT. Translation: CASRYSGSNQPQHF.

The chain employs TRBV10-1 and TRBJ2-7; 7 nucleotides align to TRBD2. CDR3 length: 15 amino acids. Germline V gene lookup returns CDR1 WNHNN and CDR2 SYGVQD (reference sequence). V lost 6 bases to trimming and J lost 2 bases; unmatched junction nucleotides: 10. Written as DNA, the CDR3 is TGCGCCAGCAGAAGGGTTGGGGGGGTGACCTACGAGCAGTACTTC. It is translated as CASRRVGGVTYEQYF.

The chain carries TRBV29-1 and TRBJ2-2, with TRBD2 matching over 12 bases. The V segment lost 4 bases and the J segment 8 bases; nucleotides outside the gene matches: 8. Germline V gene data show CDR1 as SQVTM and CDR2 as ANQGSEA. The CDR3 totals 15 residues. CDR3 amino acids: CSVGGLAGPAGELFF. In DNA, the CDR3 is TGCAGCGTTGGGGGACTAGCGGGTCCGGCTGGGGAGCTGTTTTTT.